The entry below gives a single TCR beta chain sequence along with its context. The data stem from a study of identical twins. The CDR3 is made up of 15 amino acids. CDR1 is SGHDT and CDR2 is YYEEEE in the germline V gene. Trimming removed 5 bases from V and 7 bases from J; junction bases left unmatched: 12. TCRdb re-analysed the 5' RACE reads in MiXCR, keeping a single row per CDR3 protein. The top ten hold around 4.5% of the sample, which has around 690,000 distinct CDR3 sequences, 21% seen once. This sample was also put to use in a study of T cells expressing NK-cell markers.

This receptor was obtained from a woman aged 18-30 years in good health. Sequenced material: PBMCs. This chain connects TRBV5-6 to TRBJ2-7; TRBD2 agrees at 10 bases. DNA of the CDR3: TGTGCCAGCAGTACACTAGCGGGATCTTTCAGGGAGCAGTACTTC. Amino acid sequence: CASSTLAGSFREQYF. The whole variable domain, remainder taken from reference TRBV5-6 and TRBJ2-7, is DAGVTQSPTHLIKTRGQQVTLRCSPKSGHDTVSWYQQALGQGPQFIFQYYEEEERQRGNFPDRFSGHQFPNYSSELNVNALLLGDSALYLCASSTLAGSFREQYFGPGTRLTVT.